The sequence of this TCR beta chain was determined in a study of T cells in Graves' hyperthyroidism and ophthalmopathy. Notes on the study in general: Blood samples included most of the expanded thyroid clonotypes exceeding 0.001.

CDR3 length equals 14 residues. Germline V gives CDR1 MNHEY, CDR2 SVGEGT. The trim removed 7 bases at V and 4 bases at J, leaving 5 bases unmatched. TCR beta CDR3 regions were amplified from RNA transcripts. RT-PCR in the first round (using the HTBI primer set) targeted the TCR CDR3. TCRdb re-called the multiplex PCR reads with MiXCR, one entry per CDR3 protein. The table includes hundreds of thousands of distinct CDR3 sequences, around 22% detected once. As regards this clonotype: Its antigen remains unknown.

Individuals with ophthalmopathy presented a Clinical Activity Score of at least 3, a NOSPECS grade of at least 4 and a duration under 3 months. The study left out patients who had uncontrolled infection, other autoimmune disease, pregnancy or lactation. Fresh peripheral blood, 10 ml, was the source of the PBMCs. The sample was blood. The receptor was derived from a woman in her thirties with Graves' ophthalmopathy. This chain connects TRBV6-2 or TRBV6-3 to TRBJ2-2; 8 nucleotides agree with TRBD2. The CDR3 nucleotides read TGTGCCAGCACTCCAGCGGGAGTCACCGGGGAGCTGTTTTTT. Translation gives CASTPAGVTGELFF.